Below are 22 T cell receptor beta chains sequenced from a single sample in a study of OX40 agonist ivuxolimab in advanced cancers. TCRdb keeps only in-frame clones here, not all; method: immunoSEQ multiplex PCR. The sample shows under 70,000 clones, about nine tenths of them seen only once. This sample comprised CD4+ or CD8+ T cells sorted from blood, obtained in a trial of the OX40 agonist ivuxolimab. The receptors stem from an adult with an advanced solid tumor such as melanoma, head and neck, liver or kidney cancer.

This clone has only one observation. The V gene is TRBV11-1, the J gene TRBJ1-1; 9 nucleotides match TRBD1. J gave up 6 bases and V 4 bases, and 6 bases lay outside the gene matches. The CDR3 totals 14 residues. In germline, CDR1 is SGHAT, CDR2 FQDESV (reference sequence). As DNA, the CDR3 is TGTGCCAGCAGCTCCACAGGGGGCTTCGCTGAAGCTTTCTTT. The encoded protein is CASSSTGGFAEAFF.

The genes are TRBV4-2 and TRBJ1-2, with 7 positions matching TRBD1. The germline V gene has CDR1 LGHNA and CDR2 YNFKEQ. The CDR3 runs to 14 residues. Losses at the gene ends were 1 base for V and 8 bases for J; bases not matched to a gene: 7. Written as DNA, the CDR3 is TGTGCCAGCAGCCAAGGGGACAGACCATGGGGCTACACCTTC. Translation gives CASSQGDRPWGYTF.

This clone has only one observation. The rearrangement links TRBV5-1 to TRBJ2-2; D not resolved. V was clipped by 4 bases and J by 4 bases, with 14 bases between them. Germline V gene sequence: CDR1 SGHRS, CDR2 YFSETQ. This CDR3 contains 15 residues. DNA of the CDR3: TGCGCCAGCAGCCCCTCGGAGCTACGCACCGGGGAGCTGTTTTTT. Amino acids: CASSPSELRTGELFF.

The chain employs TRBV5-1 and TRBJ2-2, with D possibly TRBD1 on 6 matching bases. The CDR3 runs 15 residues. Per germline, CDR1 SGHRS and CDR2 YFSETQ. V lost 5 bases and J lost 0, with 11 bases in between. CDR3 in amino acids: CASSRGDTNTGELFF. The CDR3 coding sequence is TGCGCCAGCAGTCGTGGGGACACGAACACCGGGGAGCTGTTTTTT.

V and J are TRBV5-4 and TRBJ2-5, with 8 positions matching TRBD2. The CDR3 totals 15 residues. V trimming: 6 bases; J trimming: 1 base; junction bases outside the gene matches: 8. Per germline, CDR1 SGHNT and CDR2 YYREEE (reference sequence). The CDR3 bases are TGTGCCAGCACTAAGACTAGCGAGTTCCAAGAGACCCAGTACTTC. This codes for CASTKTSEFQETQYF.

This chain links TRBV27 with TRBJ2-7; 7 bases align to TRBD1. Germline CDR1 reads MNHEY; CDR2 reads SMNVEV (reference sequence). The junction had 10 bases not matched to a gene; V was cut back by 0 bases and J by 2 bases. The CDR3 extends over 17 amino acids. The CDR3 reads CASSLSVYRDRTYEQYF. The CDR3 nucleotides read TGTGCCAGCAGTTTATCAGTTTACCGGGACAGAACCTACGAGCAGTACTTC.

This rearrangement joins TRBV11-2 to TRBJ2-6; the D is unclear. The V gene's germline CDR1 is SGHAT and CDR2 FQNNGV. The CDR3 length is 16 residues. Between the trimmed V and J ends, which lost 5 bases and 3 bases, there was a span of 14 bases. In DNA form, the CDR3 reads TGTGCCAGCAGCCAAGTCTTTACTGGTGGGGCCAACGTCCTGACTTTC. Translated: CASSQVFTGGANVLTF.

The chain is built from TRBV18 and TRBJ2-7; D uncertain. Germline assignment: CDR1 KGHSH and CDR2 LQKENI. Trimming pared 3 bases from V and 1 base from J, leaving 7 bases between. The CDR3 consists of 13 residues. CDR3 sequence reads: CASSPDRSYEQYF. The CDR3 DNA follows: TGTGCCAGCTCACCGGACCGTTCCTACGAGCAGTACTTC.

DNA of the CDR3: TGTGCCAGCACCAGCTCTGGGGCCAACGTCCTGACTTTC. Its protein product is CASTSSGANVLTF. The rearrangement links TRBV7-8 to TRBJ2-6; D ambiguous. V gave up 7 bases and J gave up 0 bases, with 4 bases separating them. The CDR3 is 13 residues long. CDR1 SGHVS and CDR2 FQNEAQ come from the germline V gene.

This clone was counted between two and nine times. This specimen includes other DNA sequences encoding the same CDR3. The chain recombines TRBV12-5 with TRBJ2-1; D is uncertain. V was clipped by 1 base and J by 7 bases, with 5 bases between them. CDR3 size: 12 residues. Germline V gene data show CDR1 as LGHNT and CDR2 as FRNRAP. The CDR3 is CASGLGGNEQFF. In nucleotides, the CDR3 is TGTGCTAGTGGTTTGGGTGGGAATGAGCAGTTCTTC.

This clone was seen more than once but under ten times. The V call is TRBV30, the J call TRBJ1-1; maybe TRBD1 (6 bases). V was pared by 3 bases and J by 3 bases, with 11 bases between. Looked up from germline, CDR1 is GTSNPN and CDR2 is SVGIG (reference sequence). The CDR3 consists of 13 residues. The chain's CDR3 is CAWSAYRDTEAFF. CDR3 nucleotides: TGTGCCTGGAGCGCTTACAGGGACACTGAAGCTTTCTTT.

The chain combines TRBV14 with TRBJ1-5; D ambiguous. The CDR3 loop spans 13 amino acids. Trimming shortened V by 3 bases and J by 7 bases, and 10 bases separated the two germline ends. Germline CDR1 is SGHDN and CDR2 is FVKESK. The DNA of the CDR3 is TGTGCCAGCAGCCAGACCCTGGCCCAGCCCCAGCATTTT. This encodes CASSQTLAQPQHF.

The chain has TRBV6-1 and TRBJ2-2; no clear D. Trimming took 4 bases from V and 5 from J, leaving 20 bases between them. The CDR3 runs 17 residues. The germline V gene encodes CDR1 MNHNS and CDR2 SASEGT. The CDR3 bases are TGTGCCAGCAGTGGACACCGGGCCCAGCTCCGAACCGGGGAGCTGTTTTTT. This codes for CASSGHRAQLRTGELFF.

V and J are TRBV6-6 and TRBJ2-7; 7 bases align to TRBD1. Trimming removed 6 bases from V and 2 bases from J; junction bases left unmatched: 1. The CDR3 sequence is 12 residues long. Germline V gene sequence: CDR1 MNHNY, CDR2 SVGAGI (reference sequence). DNA of the CDR3: TGTGCCAGCAGGGACAGGCCCTACGAGCAGTACTTC. Amino acid sequence: CASRDRPYEQYF.

Worth noting for this clone: Mismatch with germline at one junction end may stem from a read error. The rearrangement uses TRBV6-6 and TRBJ2-5; D is perhaps TRBD1 (5 bases). The germline CDR1 and CDR2 sequences are MNHNY and SVGAGI (reference sequence). The CDR3 is 14 residues long. The CDR3 is CVSKDSPYQETQYF. The CDR3 nucleotides are TGTGTCAGCAAAGACAGTCCCTACCAAGAGACCCAGTACTTC.

V is TRBV27 and J is TRBJ1-2; possibly TRBD1 for D (5 bases). Germline V gene sequence: CDR1 MNHEY, CDR2 SMNVEV (reference sequence). This CDR3 has 15 amino acids. V shed 5 bases and J shed 4 bases, with 17 bases lying between them. CDR3 amino acids: CASSPGRAHPYGYTF. CDR3 nucleotide sequence: TGTGCCAGCAGTCCCGGCAGGGCTCATCCCTATGGCTACACCTTC.

V is TRBV10-2 and J is TRBJ2-5; D call uncertain. V was cut by 6 bases and J by 5 bases, with 10 bases left in between. The CDR3 is made up of 12 amino acids. Germline CDR1 is WSHSY and CDR2 is SAAADI. This CDR3 is CASRRPWETQYF. Written as DNA, the CDR3 is TGCGCCAGCAGACGGCCCTGGGAGACCCAGTACTTC.

This clone showed up just once. The chain employs TRBV6-6 and TRBJ1-6, with 8 bases aligning to TRBD1. The germline V gene encodes CDR1 MNHNY and CDR2 SVGAGI (reference sequence). The CDR3 covers 14 residues. The V and J ends lost 6 bases and 10 bases, in that order; junction bases with no gene match: 8. CDR3 in amino acids: CASRETGGRSPLHF. Here the CDR3 DNA reads TGTGCCAGCAGAGAAACAGGGGGTAGATCACCCCTCCACTTT.

This clone was seen only once. The V gene is TRBV28, the J gene TRBJ1-2, with unresolved D. The CDR3 is made up of 15 amino acids. The germline V gene has CDR1 MDHEN and CDR2 SYDVKM. Trimming took off 1 base at V and 1 base at J, with 10 bases between the two ends. In DNA form, the CDR3 reads TGTGCCAGCAGTTTATCTGCGGGGATTAACTATGGCTACACCTTC. Its protein is CASSLSAGINYGYTF.

The chain couples TRBV2 to TRBJ2-1; 12 bases match TRBD2. CDR1 and CDR2 from the germline V gene are SNHLY and FYNNEI. The CDR3 contains 14 residues. J gave up 9 bases and V 10 bases, and 10 bases lay outside the gene matches. The CDR3 DNA is TGTGCCACCCTAGCGGGAGGGCCTTCTGGTGAGCAGTTCTTC. Protein sequence: CATLAGGPSGEQFF.

The chain uses TRBV6-5 and TRBJ1-1; D is uncertain. V lost 1 base and J 4 bases, leaving 10 bases between the germline ends. This CDR3 is 14 amino acids long. Germline CDR1 MNHEY, CDR2 SVGAGI. The CDR3 protein is CASSYFLGFTEAFF. The CDR3 bases are TGTGCCAGCAGTTACTTTCTGGGGTTCACTGAAGCTTTCTTT.

The chain uses TRBV28 and TRBJ2-7, with TRBD1 matching over 9 bases. Trimming cost V 3 bases and J 5 bases; bases outside gene matches: 2. Per germline, CDR1 MDHEN and CDR2 SYDVKM. CDR3 length: 13 residues. CDR3 sequence: CASSFGTGHEQYF. The CDR3 coding sequence is TGTGCCAGCAGTTTCGGGACAGGGCACGAGCAGTACTTC.